This T cell receptor (beta chain) was observed in a study of blood T cell repertoires in COVID-19. Per the authors' pipeline: For nucleated cells, counts were estimated from reference gene primer amplification. The table came from immunoSEQ multiplex PCR; TCRdb's copy has only in-frame clones and leaves some out. The D gene and trimming were derived from the DNA, and the V and J assignments and clone size from that table. The sample carries some 500,000 clones, roughly nine tenths recorded once. CDR3 length: 16 amino acids. The V call is TRBV21-1, the J call TRBJ2-7; the table's D gene call, TRBD1, was not cross checked with the DNA. TRBV21-1 is assigned pseudogene status. The sequencing input was peripheral blood. The sequence was collected from a woman between 45 and 60 years old with COVID-19, enrolled during active disease. The CDR3 DNA is TGTGCCAGCAGCCCGAGGACCGGGACAGGACCCTACGAGCAGTACTTC. Translating it yields CASSPRTGTGPYEQYF.